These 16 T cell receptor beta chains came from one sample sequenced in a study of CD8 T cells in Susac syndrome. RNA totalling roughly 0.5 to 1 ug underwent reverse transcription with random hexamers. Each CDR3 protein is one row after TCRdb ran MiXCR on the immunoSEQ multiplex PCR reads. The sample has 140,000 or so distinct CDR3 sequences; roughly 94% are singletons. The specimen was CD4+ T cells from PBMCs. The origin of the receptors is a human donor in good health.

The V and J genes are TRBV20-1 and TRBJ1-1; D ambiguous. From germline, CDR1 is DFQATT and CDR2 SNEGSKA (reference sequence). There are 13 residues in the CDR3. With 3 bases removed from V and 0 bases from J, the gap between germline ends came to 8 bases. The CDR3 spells CSASETMNTEAFF. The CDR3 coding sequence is TGCAGTGCTAGTGAGACAATGAACACTGAAGCTTTCTTT.

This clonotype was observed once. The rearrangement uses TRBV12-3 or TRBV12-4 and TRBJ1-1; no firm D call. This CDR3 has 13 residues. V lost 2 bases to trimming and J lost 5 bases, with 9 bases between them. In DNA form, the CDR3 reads TGTGCCAGCAGTTTACTGGCAGCGACTGAAGCTTTCTTT. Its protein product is CASSLLAATEAFF.

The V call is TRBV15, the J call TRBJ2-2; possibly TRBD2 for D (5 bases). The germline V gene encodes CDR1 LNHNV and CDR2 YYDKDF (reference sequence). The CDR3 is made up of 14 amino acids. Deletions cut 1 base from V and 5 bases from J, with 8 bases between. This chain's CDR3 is CATSRAGRTGELFF. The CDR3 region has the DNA TGTGCCACCAGCAGAGCGGGAAGAACCGGGGAGCTGTTTTTT.

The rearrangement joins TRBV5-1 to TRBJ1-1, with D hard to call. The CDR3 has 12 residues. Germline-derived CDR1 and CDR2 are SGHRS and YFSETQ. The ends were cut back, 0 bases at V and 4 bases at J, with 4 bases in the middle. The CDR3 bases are TGCGCCAGCAGCTTGGAGGGCACTGAAGCTTTCTTT. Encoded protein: CASSLEGTEAFF.

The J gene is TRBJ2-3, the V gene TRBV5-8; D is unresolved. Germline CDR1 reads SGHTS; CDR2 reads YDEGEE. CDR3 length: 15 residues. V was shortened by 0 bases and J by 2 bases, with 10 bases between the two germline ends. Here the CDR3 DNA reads TGTGCCAGCAGCTTGGGTGGCGCAAACACAGATACGCAGTATTTT. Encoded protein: CASSLGGANTDTQYF.

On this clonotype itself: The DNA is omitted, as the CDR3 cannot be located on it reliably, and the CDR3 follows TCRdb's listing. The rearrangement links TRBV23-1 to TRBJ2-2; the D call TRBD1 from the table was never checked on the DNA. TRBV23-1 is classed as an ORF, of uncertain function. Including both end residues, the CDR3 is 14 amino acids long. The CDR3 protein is CASSRTGGPGSCFF.

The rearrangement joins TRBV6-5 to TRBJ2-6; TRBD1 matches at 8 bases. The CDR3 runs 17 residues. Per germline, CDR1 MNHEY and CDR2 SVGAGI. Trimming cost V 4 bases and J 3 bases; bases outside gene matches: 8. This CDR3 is CASSLDRVRSGANVLTF. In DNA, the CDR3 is TGTGCCAGCAGTTTGGACAGGGTAAGAAGTGGGGCCAACGTCCTGACTTTC.

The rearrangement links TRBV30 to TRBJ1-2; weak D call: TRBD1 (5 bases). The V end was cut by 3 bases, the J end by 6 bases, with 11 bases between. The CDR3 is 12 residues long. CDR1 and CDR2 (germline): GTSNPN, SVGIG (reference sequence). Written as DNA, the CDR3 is TGTGCCTGGAGAACCTCAGGGAATGGCTACACCTTC. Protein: CAWRTSGNGYTF.

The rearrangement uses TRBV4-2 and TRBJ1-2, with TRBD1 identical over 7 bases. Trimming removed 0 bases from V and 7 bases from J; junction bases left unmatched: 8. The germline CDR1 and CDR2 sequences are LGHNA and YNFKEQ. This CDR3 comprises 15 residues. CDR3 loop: CASSQELRGPVGYTF. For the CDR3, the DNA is TGTGCCAGCAGCCAAGAGTTGAGGGGGCCGGTTGGCTACACCTTC.

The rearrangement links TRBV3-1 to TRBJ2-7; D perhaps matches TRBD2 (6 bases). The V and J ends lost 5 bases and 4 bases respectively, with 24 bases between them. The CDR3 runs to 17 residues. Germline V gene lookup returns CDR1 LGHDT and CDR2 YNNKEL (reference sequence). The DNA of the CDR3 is TGTGCCAGCAGCACGCGAGGAGCGGGCCCGAGGATGTACGAGCAGTACTTC. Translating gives CASSTRGAGPRMYEQYF.

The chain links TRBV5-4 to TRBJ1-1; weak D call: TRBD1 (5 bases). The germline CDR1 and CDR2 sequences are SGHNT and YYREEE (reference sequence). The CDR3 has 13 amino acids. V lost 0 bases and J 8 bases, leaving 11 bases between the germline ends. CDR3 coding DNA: TGTGCCAGCAGCTTGGGGGCAGGGTGGGAAGCTTTCTTT. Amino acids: CASSLGAGWEAFF. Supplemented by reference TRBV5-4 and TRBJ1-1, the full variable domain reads ETGVTQSPTHLIKTRGQQVTLRCSSQSGHNTVSWYQQALGQGPQFIFQYYREEENGRGNFPPRFSGLQFPNYSSELNVNALELDDSALYLCASSLGAGWEAFFGQGTRLTVV.

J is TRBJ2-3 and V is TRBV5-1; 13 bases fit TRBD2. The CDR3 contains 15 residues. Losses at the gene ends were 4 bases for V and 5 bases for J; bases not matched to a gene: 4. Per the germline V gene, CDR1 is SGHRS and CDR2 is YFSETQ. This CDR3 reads CASSRTSGSEDTQYF. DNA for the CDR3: TGCGCCAGCAGCCGGACTAGCGGGAGTGAAGATACGCAGTATTTT.

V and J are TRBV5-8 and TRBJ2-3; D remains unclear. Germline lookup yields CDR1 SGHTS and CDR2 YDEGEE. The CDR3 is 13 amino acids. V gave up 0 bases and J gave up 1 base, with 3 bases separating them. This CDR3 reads CASSLVGTDTQYF. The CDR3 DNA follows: TGTGCCAGCAGCTTGGTGGGCACAGATACGCAGTATTTT.

CDR3 loop: CSASAGTSGYNEQFF. CDR3 coding DNA: TGCAGTGCTAGTGCCGGGACTAGCGGATACAATGAGCAGTTCTTC. The chain joins TRBV20-1 to TRBJ2-1; 11 positions agree with TRBD2. Germline V gene data show CDR1 as DFQATT and CDR2 as SNEGSKA (reference sequence). The CDR3 has 15 residues. J was trimmed by 4 bases and V by 3 bases; bases with no gene match: 5.

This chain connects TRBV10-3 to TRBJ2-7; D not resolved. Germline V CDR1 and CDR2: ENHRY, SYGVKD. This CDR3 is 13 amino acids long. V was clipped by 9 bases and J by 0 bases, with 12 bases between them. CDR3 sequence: CAIRGRLSYEQYF. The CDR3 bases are TGTGCCATTCGAGGACGGCTCTCCTACGAGCAGTACTTC.

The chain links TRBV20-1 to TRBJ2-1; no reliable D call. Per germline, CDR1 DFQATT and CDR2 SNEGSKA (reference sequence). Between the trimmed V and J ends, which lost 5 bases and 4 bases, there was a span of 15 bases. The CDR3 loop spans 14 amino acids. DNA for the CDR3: TGCAGTGCTCAGACTCTCTCCCGGTACAATGAGCAGTTCTTC. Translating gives CSAQTLSRYNEQFF.